Listed here are 13 T cell receptor beta chains from one sample, sequenced in a study of blood T cell repertoires in COVID-19. Assay used: immunoSEQ multiplex PCR; TCRdb lists only in-frame clones, some missing. The data show around 52,000 clones, with around four fifths seen just once and about 5% held by the top ten. Sequenced: peripheral blood. Receptor source: a human donor in a cohort sampled during active COVID-19.

This clone came up once. The chain couples TRBV30 to TRBJ1-2; a possible D gene is TRBD1 (6 bases). Per the germline V gene, CDR1 is GTSNPN and CDR2 is SVGIG (reference sequence). The CDR3 has 14 amino acids. Deletions cut 4 bases from V and 2 bases from J, with 14 bases between. The CDR3 sequence: CAWTGGQDNYGYTF. The DNA for the CDR3 is TGTGCCTGGACTGGGGGACAAGACAACTATGGCTACACCTTC.

Here the CDR3 DNA reads TGTGCCAGCAGGGGAGGGGCGTCAAGTGGCTACACCTTC. This sequence encodes CASRGGASSGYTF. This chain uses TRBV6-5 with TRBJ1-2; D is possibly TRBD1 (5 bases). The CDR3 runs 13 residues. Trimming took 6 bases from V and 7 from J, leaving 15 bases between them. From germline, CDR1 is MNHEY and CDR2 SVGAGI.

The sample holds one count of this clone. V gene TRBV10-3 combines with J gene TRBJ2-2; 8 nucleotides agree with TRBD2. J lost 1 base, V lost 4 bases, and 8 bases had no gene match. This CDR3 contains 17 residues. Germline values: CDR1 ENHRY, CDR2 SYGVKD. The CDR3 DNA sequence: TGTGCCATCAGTGCCCGGGAGGGAGAGATGAACACCGGGGAGCTGTTTTTT. Translated, it gives CAISAREGEMNTGELFF.

The gene calls are TRBV4-1 and TRBJ2-1, with 11 bases lining up with TRBD2. Per germline, CDR1 MGHRA and CDR2 YSYEKL. Trimming removed 0 bases from V and 7 bases from J; junction bases left unmatched: 5. CDR3 length: 16 amino acids. This CDR3 reads CASSQDLSGGANEQFF. The CDR3 DNA reads as TGCGCCAGCAGCCAAGATCTTAGCGGGGGGGCGAATGAGCAGTTCTTC.

This chain uses TRBV11-2 with TRBJ2-4, with TRBD2 as a possible D gene (5 bases). The CDR3 sequence is 14 residues long. The V end was cut by 2 bases, the J end by 3 bases, with 8 bases between. CDR1 SGHAT and CDR2 FQNNGV come from the germline V gene. CDR3 sequence (DNA): TGTGCCAGCAGCTTATTCCGGGACAAAAACATTCAGTACTTC. This codes for CASSLFRDKNIQYF.

V usage is TRBV3-1 (or the pseudogene TRBV3-2) and J usage is TRBJ2-3; the D gene is possibly TRBD2 (6 bases). The CDR3 spans 15 residues. V shed 1 base and J shed 2 bases, with 10 bases lying between them. Germline V gives CDR1 LGHDT, CDR2 YNNKEL (reference sequence). CDR3: CASSQAGDLTDTQYF. The CDR3 DNA sequence: TGTGCCAGCAGCCAAGCGGGGGACCTCACAGATACGCAGTATTTT.

The V gene is TRBV23-1, the J gene TRBJ1-2, with D uncertain. TRBV23-1 is sorted into the ORF group, with uncertain function. Trimming took 1 base from V and 3 from J, leaving 9 bases between them. This CDR3 region has 14 residues. Here the CDR3 reads CASSQLRGYYGYTF. The CDR3 DNA reads as TGCGCCAGCAGTCAATTGCGGGGATACTATGGCTACACCTTC.

The chain is built from TRBV7-9 and TRBJ2-3; possibly TRBD1 for D (5 bases). The CDR3 loop spans 16 amino acids. Trimming left V 1 base short and J 0 bases short, with 11 bases between. CDR1 is SEHNR and CDR2 is FQNEAQ in the germline V gene (reference sequence). CDR3 DNA sequence: TGTGCCAGCAGCTTAGGCTTAGGGGCGAGCACAGATACGCAGTATTTT. Translation gives CASSLGLGASTDTQYF.

The chain combines TRBV19 with TRBJ2-3; perhaps TRBD2 as D (6 bases). Germline V CDR1 and CDR2: LNHDA, SQIVND (reference sequence). The CDR3 covers 15 residues. V was cut by 7 bases and J by 0 bases, with 14 bases left in between. CDR3 region: CASTNGGESTDTQYF. The CDR3 coding sequence is TGTGCCAGTACAAACGGAGGGGAGAGCACAGATACGCAGTATTTT.

V and J are TRBV11-2 and TRBJ2-7; 8 bases match TRBD1. With 6 bases clipped from V and 3 bases from J, the junction kept 10 bases outside the gene matches. Per germline, CDR1 SGHAT and CDR2 FQNNGV. The CDR3 has 15 amino acids. CDR3 region: CASRSLQGDHYEQYF. The DNA of the CDR3 is TGTGCCAGCAGATCGCTACAGGGGGATCACTACGAGCAGTACTTC. The complete variable domain, with remaining parts taken from reference TRBV11-2 and TRBJ2-7, reads EAGVAQSPRYKIIEKRQSVAFWCNPISGHATLYWYQQILGQGPKLLIQFQNNGVVDDSQLPKDRFSAERLKGVDSTLKIQPAKLEDSAVYLCASRSLQGDHYEQYFGPGTRLTVT.

This clone was observed a handful of times. This chain joins TRBV10-3 and TRBJ2-5; TRBD2 agrees at 10 bases. The germline V gene has CDR1 ENHRY and CDR2 SYGVKD. This CDR3 comprises 16 residues. With 10 bases clipped from V and 3 bases from J, the junction kept 14 bases outside the gene matches. The CDR3 here is CATLTGRTSGKETQYF. The CDR3 DNA follows: TGTGCCACCCTCACTGGGAGGACTAGCGGCAAAGAGACCCAGTACTTC.

A few counts support this clone. The chain combines TRBV7-2 with TRBJ1-1; D is perhaps TRBD1 (5 bases). Trimming shortened V by 1 base and J by 8 bases, and 14 bases separated the two germline ends. Germline V gene data show CDR1 as SGHTA and CDR2 as FQGNSA. The CDR3 extends over 14 amino acids. CDR3 in amino acids: CASSLEGFGEEAFF. CDR3 bases: TGTGCCAGCAGCTTAGAGGGGTTTGGGGAAGAAGCTTTCTTT.

V is TRBV11-2 and J is TRBJ1-1, with a weak D call TRBD1 (5 bases). Germline V lookup: CDR1 SGHAT, CDR2 FQNNGV. The CDR3 consists of 15 residues. The ends were cut back, 4 bases at V and 0 bases at J, with 12 bases in the middle. As DNA, the CDR3 is TGTGCCAGCAGCTCGCTCTCAGGGTTGAACACTGAAGCTTTCTTT. It yields the protein CASSSLSGLNTEAFF.